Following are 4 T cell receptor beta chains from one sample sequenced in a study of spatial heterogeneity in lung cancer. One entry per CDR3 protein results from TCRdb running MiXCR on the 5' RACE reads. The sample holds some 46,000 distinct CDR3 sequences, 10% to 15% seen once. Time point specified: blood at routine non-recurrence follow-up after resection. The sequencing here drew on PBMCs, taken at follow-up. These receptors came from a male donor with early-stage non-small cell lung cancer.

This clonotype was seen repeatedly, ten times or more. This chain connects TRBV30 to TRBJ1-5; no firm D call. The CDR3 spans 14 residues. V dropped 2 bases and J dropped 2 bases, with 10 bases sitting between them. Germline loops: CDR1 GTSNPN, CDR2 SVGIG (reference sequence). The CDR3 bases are TGTGCCTGGAGTCAGACTCTACGCAATCAGCCCCAGCATTTT. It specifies CAWSQTLRNQPQHF.

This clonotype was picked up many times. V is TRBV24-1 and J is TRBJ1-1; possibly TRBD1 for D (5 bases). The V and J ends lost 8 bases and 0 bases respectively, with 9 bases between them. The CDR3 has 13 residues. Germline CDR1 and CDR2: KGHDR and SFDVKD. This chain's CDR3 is CATMGVMNTEAFF. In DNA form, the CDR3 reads TGTGCCACCATGGGGGTGATGAACACTGAAGCTTTCTTT.

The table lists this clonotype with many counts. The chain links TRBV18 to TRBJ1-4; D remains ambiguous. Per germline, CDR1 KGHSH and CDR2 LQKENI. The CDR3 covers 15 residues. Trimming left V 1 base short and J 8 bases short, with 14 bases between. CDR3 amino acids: CASSPLRAREEKLFF. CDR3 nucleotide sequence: TGTGCCAGCTCACCACTGAGGGCACGGGAGGAAAAACTGTTTTTT.

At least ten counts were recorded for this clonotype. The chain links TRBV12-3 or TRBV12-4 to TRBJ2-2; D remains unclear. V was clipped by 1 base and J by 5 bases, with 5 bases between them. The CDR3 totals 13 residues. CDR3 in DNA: TGTGCCAGCAGTTTAGTGGAAACCGGGGAGCTGTTTTTT. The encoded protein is CASSLVETGELFF.